Listed below are T cell receptor beta chains from one sample, sequenced in a study of T cells in Graves' hyperthyroidism and ophthalmopathy. TCRdb independently ran MiXCR on the multiplex PCR reads; one entry per CDR3 protein. Of hundreds of thousands of distinct CDR3 sequences detected, roughly a sixth appear once; the ten largest clones hold over 15%. The sequenced material came from blood. These receptors were obtained from a woman in her 50s with Graves' hyperthyroidism that later progressed to Graves' ophthalmopathy. The CDR3 runs from the conserved cysteine through the conserved F or W. A D gene is named only where the DNA matches it firmly.

CDR3aa: CASSQDVGDGQETQYF
d_gene: NA
v_gene: TRBV3-1

CDR3aa: CASSRIPGQRNEKLFF
d_gene: TRBD1
v_gene: TRBV6-1

CDR3aa: CASRPRGTSGELFF
d_gene: NA
v_gene: TRBV6-1

CDR3aa: CASSSQGRRDGYTF
d_gene: NA
v_gene: TRBV5-1

CDR3aa: CASSPRQANEQFF
d_gene: NA
v_gene: TRBV7-2

CDR3aa: CASSPRDYNTGELFF
d_gene: TRBD2
v_gene: TRBV4-2

CDR3aa: CASSRMTANYGYTF
d_gene: NA
v_gene: TRBV5-4

CDR3aa: CASSIRQGGSNYGYTF
d_gene: TRBD1
v_gene: TRBV5-1

CDR3aa: CASSFYRTSGGDTQYF
d_gene: TRBD2
v_gene: TRBV7-9

CDR3aa: CASSPPGGMDTQYF
d_gene: NA
v_gene: TRBV9

CDR3aa: CASMVGGSTNENLFF
d_gene: NA
v_gene: TRBV2

CDR3aa: CSAGTSERQFLLDTQYF
d_gene: TRBD2
v_gene: TRBV20-1

CDR3aa: CASRRKLAETQYF
d_gene: NA
v_gene: TRBV27

CDR3aa: CSSRGNGDGQFF
d_gene: NA
v_gene: TRBV29-1

CDR3aa: CAWSTPGWGRGTGELFF
d_gene: NA
v_gene: TRBV30

CDR3aa: CASSLVGGGLNNEQFF
d_gene: NA
v_gene: TRBV5-1

CDR3aa: CASSFGTDNGYTF
d_gene: TRBD1
v_gene: TRBV12-3/TRBV12-4

CDR3aa: CASSLGIPRGIYGYTF
d_gene: TRBD1
v_gene: TRBV13